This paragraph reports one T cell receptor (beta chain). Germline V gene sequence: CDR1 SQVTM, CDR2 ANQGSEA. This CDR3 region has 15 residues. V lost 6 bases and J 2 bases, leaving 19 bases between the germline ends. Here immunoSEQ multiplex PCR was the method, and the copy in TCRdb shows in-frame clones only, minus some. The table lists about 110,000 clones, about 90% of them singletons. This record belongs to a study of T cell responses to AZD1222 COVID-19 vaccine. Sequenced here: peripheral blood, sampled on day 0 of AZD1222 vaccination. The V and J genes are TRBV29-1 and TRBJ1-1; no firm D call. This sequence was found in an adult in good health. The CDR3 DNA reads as TGCAGCGTCCTTGGTCAGTTTCTCGGAAACACTGAAGCTTTCTTT. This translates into CSVLGQFLGNTEAFF.